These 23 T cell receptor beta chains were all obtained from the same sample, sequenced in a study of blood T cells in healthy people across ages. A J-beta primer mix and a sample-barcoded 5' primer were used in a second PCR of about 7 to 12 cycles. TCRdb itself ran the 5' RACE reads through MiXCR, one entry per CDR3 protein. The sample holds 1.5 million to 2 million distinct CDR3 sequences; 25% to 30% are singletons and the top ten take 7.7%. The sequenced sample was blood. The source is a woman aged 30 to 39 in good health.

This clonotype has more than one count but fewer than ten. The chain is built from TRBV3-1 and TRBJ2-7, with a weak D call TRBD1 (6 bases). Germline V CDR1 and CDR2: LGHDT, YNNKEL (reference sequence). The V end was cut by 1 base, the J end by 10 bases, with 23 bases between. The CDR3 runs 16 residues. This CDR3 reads CASSQGLPGPGVAQYF. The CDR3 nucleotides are TGTGCCAGCAGCCAAGGCCTTCCGGGGCCAGGGGTGGCCCAGTACTTC.

CDR3 coding DNA: TGTGCCAGCAGCTTTCGACTAGCGGGGGGCCCCGGGGAGCTGTTTTTT. Protein: CASSFRLAGGPGELFF. This chain uses TRBV7-6 with TRBJ2-2; 13 positions match TRBD2. V lost 3 bases, J lost 6 bases, and 4 bases stayed unmatched. CDR1 and CDR2 from the germline V gene are SGHVS and FNYEAQ. The CDR3 length is 16 residues. Combining the CDR3 with reference TRBV7-6 and TRBJ2-2 gives the whole variable domain GAGVSQSPRYKVTKRGQDVALRCDPISGHVSLYWYRQALGQGPEFLTYFNYEAQQDKSGLPNDRFSAERPEGSISTLTIQRTEQRDSAMYRCASSFRLAGGPGELFFGEGSRLTVL.

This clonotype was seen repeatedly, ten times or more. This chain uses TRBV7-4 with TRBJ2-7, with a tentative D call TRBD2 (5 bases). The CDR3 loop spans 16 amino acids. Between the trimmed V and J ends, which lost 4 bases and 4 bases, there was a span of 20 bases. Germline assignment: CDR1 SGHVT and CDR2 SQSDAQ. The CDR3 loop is CASSSGGPGKWYEQYF. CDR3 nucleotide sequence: TGTGCCAGCAGCTCAGGAGGTCCGGGTAAATGGTACGAGCAGTACTTC.

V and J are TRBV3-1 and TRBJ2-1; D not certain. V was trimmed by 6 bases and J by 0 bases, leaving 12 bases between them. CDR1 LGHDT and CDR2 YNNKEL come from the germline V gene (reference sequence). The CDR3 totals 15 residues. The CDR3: CASRPSPSSYNEQFF. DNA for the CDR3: TGTGCCAGCAGACCATCACCAAGCTCCTACAATGAGCAGTTCTTC.

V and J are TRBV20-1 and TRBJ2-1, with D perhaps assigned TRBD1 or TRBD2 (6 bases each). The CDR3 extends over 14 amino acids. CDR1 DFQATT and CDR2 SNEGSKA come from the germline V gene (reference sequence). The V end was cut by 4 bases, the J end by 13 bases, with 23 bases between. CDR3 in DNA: TGCAGTGCTACTCCCCGGGGGCTCGTCGAGACCCAGTTCTTC. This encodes CSATPRGLVETQFF.

The chain's CDR3 is CASSYSVQGFYEQYF. DNA of the CDR3: TGTGCCAGCAGTTACTCGGTTCAGGGCTTCTACGAGCAGTACTTC. This chain connects TRBV6-2 or TRBV6-3 to TRBJ2-7, with D perhaps matching TRBD1 (5 bases). Germline V gives CDR1 MNHEY, CDR2 SVGEGT. The CDR3 extends over 15 amino acids. V lost 0 bases and J lost 3, with 12 bases in between.

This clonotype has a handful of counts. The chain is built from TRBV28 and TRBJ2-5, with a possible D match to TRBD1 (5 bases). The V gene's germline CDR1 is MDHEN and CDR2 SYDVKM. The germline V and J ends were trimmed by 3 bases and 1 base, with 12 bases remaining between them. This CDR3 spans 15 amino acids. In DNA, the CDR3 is TGTGCCAGCAGTTTTAACAGGAACTTCCAAGAGACCCAGTACTTC. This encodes CASSFNRNFQETQYF.

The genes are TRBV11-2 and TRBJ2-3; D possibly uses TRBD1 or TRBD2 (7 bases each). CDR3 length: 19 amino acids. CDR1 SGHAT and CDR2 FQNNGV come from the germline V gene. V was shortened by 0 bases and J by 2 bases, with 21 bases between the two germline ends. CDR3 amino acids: CASSLEPPLAGGVTDTQYF. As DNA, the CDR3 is TGTGCCAGCAGCTTAGAACCCCCCTTGGCAGGGGGGGTCACAGATACGCAGTATTTT.

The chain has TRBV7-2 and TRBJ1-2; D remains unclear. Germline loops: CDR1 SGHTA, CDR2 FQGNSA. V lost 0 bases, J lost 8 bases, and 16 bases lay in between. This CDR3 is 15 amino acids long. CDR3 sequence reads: CASSLAPGGYLGYTF. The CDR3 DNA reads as TGTGCCAGCAGCTTAGCCCCGGGCGGCTATTTAGGCTACACCTTC.

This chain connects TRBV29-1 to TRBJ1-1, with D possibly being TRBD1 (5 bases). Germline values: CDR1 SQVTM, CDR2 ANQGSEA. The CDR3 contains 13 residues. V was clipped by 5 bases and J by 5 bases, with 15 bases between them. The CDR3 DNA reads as TGCAGCGTTCTCCGGGGGGTCCGGACTGAAGCTTTCTTT. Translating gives CSVLRGVRTEAFF.

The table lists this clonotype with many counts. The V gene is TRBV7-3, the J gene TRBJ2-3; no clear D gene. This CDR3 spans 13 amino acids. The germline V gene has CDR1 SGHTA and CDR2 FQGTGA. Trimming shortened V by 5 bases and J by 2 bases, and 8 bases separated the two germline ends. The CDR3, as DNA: TGTGCCAGCAGCAACCCCGACACAGATACGCAGTATTTT. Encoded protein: CASSNPDTDTQYF.

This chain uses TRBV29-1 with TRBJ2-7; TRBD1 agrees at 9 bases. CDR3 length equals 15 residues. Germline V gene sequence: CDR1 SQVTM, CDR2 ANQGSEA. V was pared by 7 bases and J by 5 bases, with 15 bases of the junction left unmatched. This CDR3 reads CSALPPGQGSHEQYF. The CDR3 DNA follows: TGCAGCGCCCTGCCCCCGGGACAGGGAAGTCACGAGCAGTACTTC.

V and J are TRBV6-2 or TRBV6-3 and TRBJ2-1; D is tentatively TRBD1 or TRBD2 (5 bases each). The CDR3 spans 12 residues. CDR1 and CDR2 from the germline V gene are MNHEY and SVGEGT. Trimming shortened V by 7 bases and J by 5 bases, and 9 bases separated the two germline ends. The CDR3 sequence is CASKGPHNEQFF. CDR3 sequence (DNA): TGTGCCAGCAAGGGACCGCACAATGAGCAGTTCTTC.

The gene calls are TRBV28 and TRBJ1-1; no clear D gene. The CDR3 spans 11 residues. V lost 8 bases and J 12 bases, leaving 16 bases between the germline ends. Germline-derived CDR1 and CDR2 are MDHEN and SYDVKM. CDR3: CASGPLDGPFF. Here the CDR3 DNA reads TGTGCCAGCGGGCCCTTGGACGGACCTTTCTTT.

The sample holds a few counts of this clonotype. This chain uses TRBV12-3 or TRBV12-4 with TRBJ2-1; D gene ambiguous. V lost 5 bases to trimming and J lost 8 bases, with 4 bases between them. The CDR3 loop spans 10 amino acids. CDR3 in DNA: TGTGCCAGCAGTCCGTATGAGCAGTTCTTC. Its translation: CASSPYEQFF.

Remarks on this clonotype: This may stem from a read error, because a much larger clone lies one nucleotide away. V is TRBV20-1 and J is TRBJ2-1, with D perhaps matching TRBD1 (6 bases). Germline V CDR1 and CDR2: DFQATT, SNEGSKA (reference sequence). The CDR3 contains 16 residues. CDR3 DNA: TGCGGCGGACGACAGGCCCTGGGACCAGCGATGGATGAGCAGTTCTTC. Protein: CGGRQALGPAMDEQFF.

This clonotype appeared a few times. CDR3: CASSPTAGTSGGAQETQYF. The CDR3, as DNA: TGTGCCAGCAGCCCTACTGCCGGGACTAGCGGGGGGGCCCAGGAGACCCAGTACTTC. The chain recombines TRBV3-1 with TRBJ2-5; 16 nucleotides line up with TRBD2. The germline CDR1 and CDR2 sequences are LGHDT and YNNKEL (reference sequence). V was pared by 4 bases and J by 5 bases, with 13 bases of the junction left unmatched. This CDR3 comprises 19 residues.

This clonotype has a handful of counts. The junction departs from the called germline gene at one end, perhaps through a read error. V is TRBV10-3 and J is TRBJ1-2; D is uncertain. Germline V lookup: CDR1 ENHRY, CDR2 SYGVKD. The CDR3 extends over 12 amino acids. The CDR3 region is CTISEIGDGYTF. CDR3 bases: TGTACCATCAGTGAGATCGGGGATGGCTACACCTTC.

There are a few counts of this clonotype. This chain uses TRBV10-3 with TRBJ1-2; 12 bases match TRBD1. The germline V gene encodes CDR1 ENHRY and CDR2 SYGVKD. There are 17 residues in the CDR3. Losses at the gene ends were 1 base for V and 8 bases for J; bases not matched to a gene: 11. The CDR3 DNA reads TGTGCCATCAGTGAGTGCCTCCCCGGGACAGGGGGCGCGGGCTACACCTTC. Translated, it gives CAISECLPGTGGAGYTF.

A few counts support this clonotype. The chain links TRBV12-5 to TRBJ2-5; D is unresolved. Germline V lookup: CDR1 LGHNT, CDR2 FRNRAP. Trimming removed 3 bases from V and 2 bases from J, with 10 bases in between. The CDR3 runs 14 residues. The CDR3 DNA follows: TGTGCTAGTGGTTTTCGGCCGGAACAAGAGACCCAGTACTTC. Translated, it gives CASGFRPEQETQYF.

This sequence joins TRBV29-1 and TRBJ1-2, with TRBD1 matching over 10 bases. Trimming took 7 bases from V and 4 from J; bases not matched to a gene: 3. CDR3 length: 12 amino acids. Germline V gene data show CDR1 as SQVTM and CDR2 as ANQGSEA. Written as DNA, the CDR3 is TGCAGCGACCGGACAGGGGGCTATGGCTACACCTTC. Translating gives CSDRTGGYGYTF.

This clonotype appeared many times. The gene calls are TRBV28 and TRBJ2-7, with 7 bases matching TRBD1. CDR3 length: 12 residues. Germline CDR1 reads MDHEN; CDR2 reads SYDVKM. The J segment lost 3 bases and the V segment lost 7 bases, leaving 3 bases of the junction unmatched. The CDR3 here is CASTTGRYEQYF. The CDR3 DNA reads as TGTGCCAGCACGACAGGGCGCTACGAGCAGTACTTC.

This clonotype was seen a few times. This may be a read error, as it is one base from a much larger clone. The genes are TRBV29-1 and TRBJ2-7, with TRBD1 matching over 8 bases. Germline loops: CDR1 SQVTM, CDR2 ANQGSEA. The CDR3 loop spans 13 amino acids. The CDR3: CGVGQGREWEQYF. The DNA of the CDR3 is TGCGGCGTTGGACAGGGTCGAGAGTGGGAGCAGTACTTC.